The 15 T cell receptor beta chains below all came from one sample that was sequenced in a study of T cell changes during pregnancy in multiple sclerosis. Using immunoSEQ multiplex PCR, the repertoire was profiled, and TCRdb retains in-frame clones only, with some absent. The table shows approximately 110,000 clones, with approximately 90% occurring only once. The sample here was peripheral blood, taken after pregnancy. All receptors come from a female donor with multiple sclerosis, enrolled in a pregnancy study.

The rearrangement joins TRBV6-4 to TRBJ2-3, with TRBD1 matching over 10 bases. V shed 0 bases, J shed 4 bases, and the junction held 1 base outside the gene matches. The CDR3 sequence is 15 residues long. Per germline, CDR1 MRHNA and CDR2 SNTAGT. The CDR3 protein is CASSDSGQGADTQYF. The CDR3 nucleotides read TGTGCCAGCAGTGACTCTGGACAGGGGGCAGATACGCAGTATTTT.

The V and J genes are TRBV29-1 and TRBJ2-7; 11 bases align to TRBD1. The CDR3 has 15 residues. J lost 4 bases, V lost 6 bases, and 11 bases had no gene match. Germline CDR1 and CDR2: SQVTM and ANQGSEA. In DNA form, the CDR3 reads TGCAGCGTCGACGGCTCCGGGACAGGGGGTTACGAGCAGTACTTC. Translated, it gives CSVDGSGTGGYEQYF.

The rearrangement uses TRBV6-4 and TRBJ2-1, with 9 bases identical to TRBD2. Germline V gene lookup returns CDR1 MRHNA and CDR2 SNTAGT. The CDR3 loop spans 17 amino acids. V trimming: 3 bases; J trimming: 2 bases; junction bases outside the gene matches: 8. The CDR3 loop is CASSDWDSGGTYNEQFF. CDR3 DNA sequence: TGTGCCAGCAGTGATTGGGATAGCGGGGGAACCTACAATGAGCAGTTCTTC.

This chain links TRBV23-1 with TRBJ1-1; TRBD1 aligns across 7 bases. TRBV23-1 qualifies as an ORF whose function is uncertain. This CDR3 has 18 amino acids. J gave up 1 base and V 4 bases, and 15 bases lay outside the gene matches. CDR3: CASSPSDRESFWNTEAFF. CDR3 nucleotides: TGCGCCAGCAGTCCATCTGACAGGGAGAGTTTTTGGAACACTGAAGCTTTCTTT.

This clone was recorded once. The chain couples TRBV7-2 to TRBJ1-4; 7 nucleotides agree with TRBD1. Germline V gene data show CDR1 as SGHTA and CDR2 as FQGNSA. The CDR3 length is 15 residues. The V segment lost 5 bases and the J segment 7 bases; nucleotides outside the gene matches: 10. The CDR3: CASSPLTGFGEKLFF. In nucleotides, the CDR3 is TGTGCCAGCAGCCCGTTGACAGGGTTTGGTGAAAAACTGTTTTTT.

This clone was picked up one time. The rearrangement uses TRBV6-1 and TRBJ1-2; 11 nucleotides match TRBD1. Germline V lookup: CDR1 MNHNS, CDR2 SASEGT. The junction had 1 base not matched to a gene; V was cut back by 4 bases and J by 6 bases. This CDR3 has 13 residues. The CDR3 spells CASSGDRGDGYTF. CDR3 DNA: TGTGCCAGCAGTGGGGACAGGGGGGATGGCTACACCTTC.

The chain's CDR3 is CASSPRTGSSYEQYF. The CDR3 bases are TGTGCCAGCAGCCCACGGACAGGGAGCTCCTACGAGCAGTACTTC. The V gene is TRBV21-1, the J gene TRBJ2-7; no DNA check was done on the table's D call, TRBD1. TRBV21-1 is designated a pseudogene. There are 15 residues in the CDR3.

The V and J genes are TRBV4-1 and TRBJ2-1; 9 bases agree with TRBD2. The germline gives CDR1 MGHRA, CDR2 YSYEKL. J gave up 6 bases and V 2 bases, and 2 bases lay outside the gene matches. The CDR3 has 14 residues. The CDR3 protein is CASSQQLAGNEQFF. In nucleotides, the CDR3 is TGCGCCAGCAGCCAACAACTAGCGGGCAATGAGCAGTTCTTC.

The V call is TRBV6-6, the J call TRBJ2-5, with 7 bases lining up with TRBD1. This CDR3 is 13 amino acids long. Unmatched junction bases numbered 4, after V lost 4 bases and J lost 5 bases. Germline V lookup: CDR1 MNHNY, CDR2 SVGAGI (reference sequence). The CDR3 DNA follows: TGTGCCAGCAGTTCCCTCAGGGGGGAGACCCAGTACTTC. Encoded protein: CASSSLRGETQYF.

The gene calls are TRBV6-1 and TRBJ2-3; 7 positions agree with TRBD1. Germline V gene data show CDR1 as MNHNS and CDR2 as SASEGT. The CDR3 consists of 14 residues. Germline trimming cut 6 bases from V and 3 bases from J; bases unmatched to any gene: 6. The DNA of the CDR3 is TGTGCCAGCAGCCGGGACAGAGGGACAGATACGCAGTATTTT. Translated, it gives CASSRDRGTDTQYF.

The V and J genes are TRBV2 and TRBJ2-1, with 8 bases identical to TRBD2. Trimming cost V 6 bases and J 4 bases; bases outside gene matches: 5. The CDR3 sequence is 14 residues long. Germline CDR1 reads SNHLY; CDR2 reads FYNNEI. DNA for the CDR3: TGTGCCAGCAGAAAGCGGGGGACGTACAATGAGCAGTTCTTC. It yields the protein CASRKRGTYNEQFF.

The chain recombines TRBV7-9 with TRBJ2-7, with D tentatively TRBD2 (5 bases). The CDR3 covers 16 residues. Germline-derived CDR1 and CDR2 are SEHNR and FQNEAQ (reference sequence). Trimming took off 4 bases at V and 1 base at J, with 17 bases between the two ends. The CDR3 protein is CASSSTTGGRSYEQYF. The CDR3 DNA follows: TGTGCCAGCAGCTCCACCACCGGAGGACGGTCCTACGAGCAGTACTTC.

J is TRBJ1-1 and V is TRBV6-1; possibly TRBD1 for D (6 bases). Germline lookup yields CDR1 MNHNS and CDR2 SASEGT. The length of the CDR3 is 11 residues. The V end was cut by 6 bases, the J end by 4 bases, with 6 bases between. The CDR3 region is CASSRGTEAFF. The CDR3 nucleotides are TGTGCCAGCAGCAGGGGCACTGAAGCTTTCTTT.

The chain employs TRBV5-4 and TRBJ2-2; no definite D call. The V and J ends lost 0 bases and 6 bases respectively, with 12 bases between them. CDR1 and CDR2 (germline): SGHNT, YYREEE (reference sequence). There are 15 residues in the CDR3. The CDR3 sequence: CASSLVGRSAGELFF. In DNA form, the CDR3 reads TGTGCCAGCAGCTTGGTGGGCAGGTCCGCCGGGGAGCTGTTTTTT. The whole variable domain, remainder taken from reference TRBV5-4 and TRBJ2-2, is ETGVTQSPTHLIKTRGQQVTLRCSSQSGHNTVSWYQQALGQGPQFIFQYYREEENGRGNFPPRFSGLQFPNYSSELNVNALELDDSALYLCASSLVGRSAGELFFGEGSRLTVL.

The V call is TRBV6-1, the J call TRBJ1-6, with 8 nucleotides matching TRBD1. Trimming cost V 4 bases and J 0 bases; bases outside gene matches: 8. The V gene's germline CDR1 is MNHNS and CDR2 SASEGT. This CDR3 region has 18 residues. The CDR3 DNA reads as TGTGCCAGCAGTGGGAGGACAGGGTTCAGCTCCTATAATTCACCCCTCCACTTT. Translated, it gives CASSGRTGFSSYNSPLHF.